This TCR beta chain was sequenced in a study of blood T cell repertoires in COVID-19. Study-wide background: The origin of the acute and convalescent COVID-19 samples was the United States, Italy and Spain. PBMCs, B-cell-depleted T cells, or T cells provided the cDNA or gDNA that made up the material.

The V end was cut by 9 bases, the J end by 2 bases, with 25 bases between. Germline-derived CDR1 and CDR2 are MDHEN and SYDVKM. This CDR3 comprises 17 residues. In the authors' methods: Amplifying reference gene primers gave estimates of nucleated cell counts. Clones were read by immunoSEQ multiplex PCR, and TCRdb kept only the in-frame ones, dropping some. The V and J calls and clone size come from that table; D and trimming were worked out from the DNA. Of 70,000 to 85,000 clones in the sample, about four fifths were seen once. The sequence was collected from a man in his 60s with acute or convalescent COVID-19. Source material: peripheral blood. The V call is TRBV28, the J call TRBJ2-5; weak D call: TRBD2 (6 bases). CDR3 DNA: TGTGCCAGTTTAAGGGGCGGGACCCTGAGGTGGCAAGAGACCCAGTACTTC. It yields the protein CASLRGGTLRWQETQYF.